The 21 T cell receptor beta chains given below trace back to one sample, sequenced in a study of OX40 agonist ivuxolimab in advanced cancers. TCRdb's table, derived via immunoSEQ multiplex PCR, lists solely in-frame clones and lacks some. This table holds about 62,000 clones, approximately 85% found once. The specimen comprised CD4+ or CD8+ T cells sorted from blood, sampled in a trial of the OX40 agonist ivuxolimab. These receptors originate from an adult with an advanced solid tumor such as melanoma, head and neck, liver or kidney cancer.

This rearrangement joins TRBV7-9 to TRBJ2-1; either TRBD1 or TRBD2 may supply D (5 bases each). The germline V gene has CDR1 SEHNR and CDR2 FQNEAQ (reference sequence). The CDR3 spans 16 residues. Trimming cost V 3 bases and J 4 bases, with 16 bases left between them. The CDR3 bases are TGTGCCAGCAGCTTGGGGGACGGTGGGAATTACAATGAGCAGTTCTTC. Protein product: CASSLGDGGNYNEQFF.

As DNA, the CDR3 is TGTGCCAGCAGCTTAGGCAGGGGAGGTCCCGGGGAGCTGTTTTTT. It codes for CASSLGRGGPGELFF. The rearrangement links TRBV5-6 to TRBJ2-2; D tentatively fits TRBD1 or TRBD2 (6 bases each). The CDR3 runs to 15 residues. V was trimmed by 2 bases and J by 6 bases, leaving 14 bases between them. The V gene's germline CDR1 is SGHDT and CDR2 YYEEEE.

The chain employs TRBV5-4 and TRBJ2-1; D is unresolved. Germline CDR1 reads SGHNT; CDR2 reads YYREEE (reference sequence). V was pared by 4 bases and J by 9 bases, with 8 bases between. This CDR3 is 11 amino acids long. As DNA, the CDR3 is TGTGCCAGCAGCACAACGGTTGAGCAGTTCTTC. Residues: CASSTTVEQFF.

The rearrangement joins TRBV30 to TRBJ2-2; perhaps TRBD1 as D (5 bases). The CDR3 spans 13 residues. Germline V gene data show CDR1 as GTSNPN and CDR2 as SVGIG (reference sequence). V dropped 1 base and J dropped 7 bases, with 10 bases sitting between them. The CDR3 sequence: CAWSEGQGGELFF. DNA of the CDR3: TGTGCCTGGAGTGAGGGGCAGGGCGGGGAGCTGTTTTTT.

This sequence joins TRBV7-8 and TRBJ1-1; D gene ambiguous. V gave up 1 base and J gave up 0 bases, with 9 bases separating them. This CDR3 has 15 residues. CDR1 is SGHVS and CDR2 is FQNEAQ in the germline V gene. DNA of the CDR3: TGTGCCAGCAGCTTAGAAGGGCTTCTGAACACTGAAGCTTTCTTT. This encodes CASSLEGLLNTEAFF. The full variable domain, in which reference TRBV7-8 and TRBJ1-1 provide the parts outside the CDR3, is GAGVSQSPRYKVAKRGQDVALRCDPISGHVSLFWYQQALGQGPEFLTYFQNEAQLDKSGLPSDRFFAERPEGSVSTLKIQRTQQEDSAVYLCASSLEGLLNTEAFFGQGTRLTVV.

The V gene is TRBV9, the J gene TRBJ1-1; D possibly corresponds to TRBD1 (5 bases). This CDR3 is 13 amino acids long. Germline CDR1 is SGDLS and CDR2 is YYNGEE. V was pared by 7 bases and J by 1 base, with 11 bases between. CDR3 residues: CASGGSGNTEAFF. The CDR3 DNA is TGTGCCAGCGGGGGTTCAGGGAACACTGAAGCTTTCTTT.

This sequence joins TRBV27 and TRBJ2-7; the D gene is possibly TRBD2 (6 bases). The V and J ends lost 5 bases and 3 bases respectively, with 8 bases between them. This CDR3 is 12 amino acids long. Germline CDR1 MNHEY, CDR2 SMNVEV (reference sequence). CDR3 coding DNA: TGTGCCAGCAGTACGGAGGGCTACGAGCAGTACTTC. Translated: CASSTEGYEQYF.

DNA for the CDR3: TGTGCCAGCAGCTTAGCCCCGTCTAGCGGGGAATACTCCTACGAGCAGTACTTC. This codes for CASSLAPSSGEYSYEQYF. This sequence joins TRBV7-2 and TRBJ2-7; 9 bases map to TRBD2. CDR1 and CDR2 from the germline V gene are SGHTA and FQGNSA. This CDR3 region has 18 residues. The trim removed 0 bases at V and 0 bases at J, leaving 9 bases unmatched.

Remarks on this clone: Just one base apart from a much larger clone, this may be a read error. The chain employs TRBV9 and TRBJ1-1; D remains unclear. The CDR3 sequence is 12 residues long. Between the trimmed V and J ends, which lost 4 bases and 5 bases, there was a span of 9 bases. Looked up from germline, CDR1 is SGDLS and CDR2 is YYNGEE. As DNA, the CDR3 is TGTGCCAGCAGCTTCCTAGGGACTGAAGCTTTCTTT. Its translation is CASSFLGTEAFF.

This chain links TRBV7-2 with TRBJ2-2; D is undetermined. The V gene lost 2 bases and the J gene lost 2 bases, with 9 bases spanning the gap. Per the germline V gene, CDR1 is SGHTA and CDR2 is FQGNSA. The CDR3 consists of 15 residues. CDR3 amino acids: CASSLSTVNTGELFF. The CDR3 DNA sequence: TGTGCCAGCAGCTTATCCACGGTAAACACCGGGGAGCTGTTTTTT.

The chain joins TRBV5-1 to TRBJ2-7; tentative D call: TRBD2 (5 bases). Germline V gives CDR1 SGHRS, CDR2 YFSETQ. V was trimmed by 2 bases and J by 0 bases, leaving 12 bases between them. The CDR3 runs 15 residues. CDR3 region: CASSFAGSSSYEQYF. The CDR3 region has the DNA TGCGCCAGCAGCTTTGCGGGTTCGAGCTCCTACGAGCAGTACTTC.

Points on this clone: Given a much more abundant clone one base away, this may be a read error. The genes are TRBV6-5 and TRBJ2-7; D remains unclear. The V and J ends lost 4 bases and 0 bases respectively, with 4 bases between them. The germline V gene has CDR1 MNHEY and CDR2 SVGAGI. The CDR3 covers 12 residues. CDR3 nucleotides: TGTGCCAGCAGTTCCTCCTCCTACGAGCAGTACTTC. This encodes CASSSSSYEQYF.

This rearrangement joins TRBV6-1 to TRBJ2-5; unclear D gene. Germline CDR1 and CDR2: MNHNS and SASEGT. The V end was cut by 10 bases, the J end by 5 bases, with 5 bases between. This CDR3 has 9 residues. CDR3 bases: TGTGCCACGCGGGAGACCCAGTACTTC. It translates to CATRETQYF.

The chain carries TRBV27 and TRBJ2-7, with D tentatively TRBD1 (7 bases). The germline V gene has CDR1 MNHEY and CDR2 SMNVEV (reference sequence). The CDR3 totals 15 residues. V gave up 3 bases and J gave up 5 bases, with 17 bases separating them. Here the CDR3 reads CASSFGAGGGHEQYF. The CDR3 DNA sequence: TGTGCCAGCAGTTTCGGAGCAGGGGGAGGCCACGAGCAGTACTTC.

In this sample, this clone turned up once. The chain uses TRBV2 and TRBJ2-5, with D unclear. The J call may not be correct, given that the DNA end is closer to TRBJ2-7. The length of the CDR3 is 11 residues. Per the germline V gene, CDR1 is SNHLY and CDR2 is FYNNEI. The CDR3 DNA reads TGTGCCAGCAGTCGGAACTACGAGCAGTACTTC. It translates to CASSRNYEQYF.

The count of this clone is one. The chain combines TRBV2 with TRBJ1-2; TRBD1 matches at 11 bases. Germline V CDR1 and CDR2: SNHLY, FYNNEI. The CDR3 is made up of 13 amino acids. Trimming at V came to 4 bases and at J to 6 bases, leaving 1 base not matched to a gene. This chain's CDR3 is CASSGTGGDGYTF. CDR3 coding DNA: TGTGCCAGCAGTGGGACAGGGGGCGATGGCTACACCTTC.

V usage is TRBV5-1 and J usage is TRBJ1-3; D call uncertain. Germline V gene data show CDR1 as SGHRS and CDR2 as YFSETQ. V lost 0 bases, J lost 2 bases, and 3 bases lay in between. The CDR3 extends over 13 amino acids. The chain's CDR3 is CASSLAAGNTIYF. CDR3 nucleotides: TGCGCCAGCAGCTTGGCGGCTGGAAACACCATATATTTT.

V usage is TRBV11-2 and J usage is TRBJ2-7, with unresolved D. Germline lookup yields CDR1 SGHAT and CDR2 FQNNGV. Trimming took off 3 bases at V and 3 bases at J, with 9 bases between the two ends. CDR3 length equals 13 residues. CDR3 in amino acids: CASSFRPYYEQYF. The CDR3 bases are TGTGCCAGCAGCTTCCGCCCCTACTACGAGCAGTACTTC.

The V gene is TRBV6-1, the J gene TRBJ1-6; TRBD1 is a possible D gene (6 bases). CDR1 and CDR2 (germline): MNHNS, SASEGT. This CDR3 has 18 residues. V dropped 4 bases and J dropped 1 base, with 17 bases sitting between them. The CDR3 here is CASSGRGGGLSYNSPLHF. The CDR3 DNA reads as TGTGCCAGCAGTGGACGCGGGGGGGGGCTATCCTATAATTCACCCCTCCACTTT.

This chain joins TRBV5-6 and TRBJ2-3, with 11 nucleotides matching TRBD2. Per germline, CDR1 SGHDT and CDR2 YYEEEE. The CDR3 is made up of 18 amino acids. J was trimmed by 2 bases and V by 3 bases; bases with no gene match: 11. This CDR3 is CASSWGPGLAVITDTQYF. CDR3 coding DNA: TGTGCCAGCAGCTGGGGTCCGGGACTAGCGGTTATCACAGATACGCAGTATTTT.

The chain recombines TRBV27 with TRBJ2-3; D is ambiguous. The V and J ends lost 3 bases and 0 bases respectively, with 1 base between them. This CDR3 region has 12 residues. Germline CDR1 MNHEY, CDR2 SMNVEV (reference sequence). The CDR3, as DNA: TGTGCCAGCAGTTTTAGCACAGATACGCAGTATTTT. Translating gives CASSFSTDTQYF.